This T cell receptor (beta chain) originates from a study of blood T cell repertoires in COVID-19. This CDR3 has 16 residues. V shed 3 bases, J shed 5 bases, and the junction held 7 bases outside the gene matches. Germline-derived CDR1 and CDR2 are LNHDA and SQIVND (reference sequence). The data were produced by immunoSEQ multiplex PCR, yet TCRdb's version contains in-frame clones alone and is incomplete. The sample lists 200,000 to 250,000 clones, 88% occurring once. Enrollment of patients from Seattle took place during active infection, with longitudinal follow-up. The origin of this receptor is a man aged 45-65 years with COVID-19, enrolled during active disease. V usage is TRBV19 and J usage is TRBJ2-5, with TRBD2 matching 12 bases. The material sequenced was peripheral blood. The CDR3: CASSILAGGPGETQYF. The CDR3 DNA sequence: TGTGCCAGTAGTATCCTAGCGGGGGGGCCGGGGGAGACCCAGTACTTC.